This is a list of T cell receptor beta chains from one sample in a study of T-cell memory formation after mild COVID-19. Each CDR3 protein is one row after TCRdb ran MiXCR on the 5' RACE reads. The sample consists of under 700,000 distinct CDR3 sequences, about a fifth of them appearing once. Sequencing was carried out using PBMCs or a T cell subset sorted from them (not recorded which). The receptors were gathered from an adult woman who had mild COVID-19 (a few samples of this study predate the infection). Cell type and time point are not known. CDR3s leave out the opening cysteine and the closing phenylalanine or tryptophan.

>TRBV12-3/TRBV12-4
ASGGGRATYEQY
>TRBV7-2
ASSAPGTQDTQY
>TRBV6-5
ASSRQGYGYGYT
>TRBV19
ASSIRPAGVHYGYT
>TRBV6-6
ASTSANQETQY
>TRBV25-1
ASSSHPGKRTEAF
>TRBV6-5
ASSLRTSGNFPLRTGELF
>TRBV29-1
SAPDAGTDTQY
>TRBV19
ASSERELNEQF
>TRBV6-5
ASQGLAGGVVEQF
>TRBV4-1
ASSQDGTGIRFYGYT
>TRBV2
ASIVSGPLQGQF
>TRBV29-1
SVEEALPRSGSSYNEQF
>TRBV20-1
SVRQGSEQY
>TRBV9
ASSGGTSYDNEQF
>TRBV5-1
ASSSGLAGLRDTQY
>TRBV7-8
ASSLEDSGRGLGTDTQY
>TRBV19
ASSIAADNEQF
>TRBV6-1
ASSERPDSLYGYT
>TRBV4-1
ASSQDWRGSYEQY
>TRBV6-5
ASSDRQGNQPQH
>TRBV6-2/TRBV6-3
ASSYRDPGGYNEQF
>TRBV29-1
SVPLGYNEQF
>TRBV5-5
ASTRDRLNTGELF
>TRBV5-1
ASSAAGQGGSPLH
>TRBV20-1
SPSGGNSNQPQH
>TRBV5-1
ASSKEKDRRMSNEQF
>TRBV20-1
SARPVWAENEQF
>TRBV7-2
ASSPNSVAGASTDTQY
>TRBV24-1
ATSDSSRAYGYT
>TRBV27
ASSSKQGNEQF
>TRBV19
ASTPEWSVHEQF
>TRBV24-1
ATSDFLRQEQF
>TRBV6-1
ASSARLAEYNEQF
>TRBV6-1
ASTAYRASTDTQY
>TRBV10-3
AISDWGTGTPSPYEQY
>TRBV15
ATSRDRTGNYNEQF
>TRBV4-2
ASSLPSGSTDTQY
>TRBV29-1
SVGTGPEQY
>TRBV5-1
ASSYGTGDRDEQF
>TRBV5-6
ASSLGPPADQETQY
>TRBV5-6
ASSFRPGAGYGYT
>TRBV5-1
ASSLAGGGANEQF
>TRBV5-1
ASSTGTGSYEQY
>TRBV30
AWSFGEISEQF
>TRBV12-3/TRBV12-4
ASSLVPSGDTGELF
>TRBV5-6
ASSLRAGGPVTQY
>TRBV3-1
ASSLSGTASYNEQF
>TRBV7-3
ASSLGTGVTDTQY
>TRBV12-3/TRBV12-4
ASSSALLAGPHYEQY
>TRBV12-3/TRBV12-4
ASRSGVAGTDTQY
>TRBV7-2
ASSLSLPDTQY
>TRBV7-8
ASSSRQGARNEQF
>TRBV5-1
ASSLAVELAGAEQY
>TRBV5-1
ASSRKFTSGAQETQY